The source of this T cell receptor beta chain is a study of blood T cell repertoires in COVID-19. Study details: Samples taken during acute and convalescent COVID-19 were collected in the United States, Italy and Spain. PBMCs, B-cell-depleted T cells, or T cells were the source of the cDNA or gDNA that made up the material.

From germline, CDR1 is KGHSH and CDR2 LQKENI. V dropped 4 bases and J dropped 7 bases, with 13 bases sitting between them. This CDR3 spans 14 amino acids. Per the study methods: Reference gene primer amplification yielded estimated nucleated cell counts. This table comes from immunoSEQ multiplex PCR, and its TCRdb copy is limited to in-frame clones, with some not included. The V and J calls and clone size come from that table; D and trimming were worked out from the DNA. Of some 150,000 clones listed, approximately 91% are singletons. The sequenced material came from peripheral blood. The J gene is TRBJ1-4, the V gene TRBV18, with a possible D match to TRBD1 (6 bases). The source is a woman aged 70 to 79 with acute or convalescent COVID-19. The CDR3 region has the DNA TGTGCCAGCTCACTATCAGGGGAGGGTGAAAAACTGTTTTTT. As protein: CASSLSGEGEKLFF.